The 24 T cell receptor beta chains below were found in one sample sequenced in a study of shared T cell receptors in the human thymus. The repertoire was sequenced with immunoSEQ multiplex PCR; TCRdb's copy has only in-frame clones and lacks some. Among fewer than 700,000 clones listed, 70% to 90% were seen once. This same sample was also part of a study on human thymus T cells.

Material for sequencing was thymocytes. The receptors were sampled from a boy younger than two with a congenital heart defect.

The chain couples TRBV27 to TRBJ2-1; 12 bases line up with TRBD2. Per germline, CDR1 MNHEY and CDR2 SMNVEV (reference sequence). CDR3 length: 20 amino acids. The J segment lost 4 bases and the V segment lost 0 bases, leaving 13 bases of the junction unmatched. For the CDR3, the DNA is TGTGCCAGCAGTTTATCGGTTTGGAGTTCTAGCGGGAGGGGATACAATGAGCAGTTCTTC. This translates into CASSLSVWSSSGRGYNEQFF.

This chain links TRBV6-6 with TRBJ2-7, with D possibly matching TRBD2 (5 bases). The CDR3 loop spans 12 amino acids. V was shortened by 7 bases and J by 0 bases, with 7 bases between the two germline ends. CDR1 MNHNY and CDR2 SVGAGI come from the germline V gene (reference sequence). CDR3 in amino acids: CASTGSSYEQYF. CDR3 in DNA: TGTGCCAGCACTGGGAGCTCCTACGAGCAGTACTTC.

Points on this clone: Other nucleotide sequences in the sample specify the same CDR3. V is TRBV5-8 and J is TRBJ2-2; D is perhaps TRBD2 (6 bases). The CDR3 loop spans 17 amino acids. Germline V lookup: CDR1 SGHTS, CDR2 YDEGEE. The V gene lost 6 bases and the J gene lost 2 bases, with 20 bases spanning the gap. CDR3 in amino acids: CASNPPSEGNNTGELFF. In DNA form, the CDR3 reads TGTGCCAGCAACCCCCCCTCGGAGGGGAATAACACCGGGGAGCTGTTTTTT.

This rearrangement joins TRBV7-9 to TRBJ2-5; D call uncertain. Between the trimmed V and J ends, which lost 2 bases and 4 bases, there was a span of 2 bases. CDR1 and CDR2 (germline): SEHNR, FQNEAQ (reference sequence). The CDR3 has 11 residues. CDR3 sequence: CASSLLETQYF. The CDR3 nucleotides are TGTGCCAGCAGCTTACTAGAGACCCAGTACTTC.

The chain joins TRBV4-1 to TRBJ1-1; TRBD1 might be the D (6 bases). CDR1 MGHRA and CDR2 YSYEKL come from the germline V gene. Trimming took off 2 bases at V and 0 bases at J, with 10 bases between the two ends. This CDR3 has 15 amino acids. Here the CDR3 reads CASSQSTGLNTEAFF. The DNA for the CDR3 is TGCGCCAGCAGCCAATCGACAGGCCTGAACACTGAAGCTTTCTTT.

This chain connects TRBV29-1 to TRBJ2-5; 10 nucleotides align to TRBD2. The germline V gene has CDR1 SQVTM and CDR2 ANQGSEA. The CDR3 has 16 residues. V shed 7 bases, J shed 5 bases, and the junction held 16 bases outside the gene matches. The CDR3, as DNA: TGCAGCGCTCAACGGGGGAGCGGGAGGGCCAATGAGACCCAGTACTTC. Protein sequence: CSAQRGSGRANETQYF.

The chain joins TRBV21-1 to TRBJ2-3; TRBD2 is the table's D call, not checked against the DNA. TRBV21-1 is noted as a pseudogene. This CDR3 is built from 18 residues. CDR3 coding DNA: TGTGCCAGCGGCCCCCGGTTAGCGGGGTCCCCTAGCACAGATACGCAGTATTTT. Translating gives CASGPRLAGSPSTDTQYF.

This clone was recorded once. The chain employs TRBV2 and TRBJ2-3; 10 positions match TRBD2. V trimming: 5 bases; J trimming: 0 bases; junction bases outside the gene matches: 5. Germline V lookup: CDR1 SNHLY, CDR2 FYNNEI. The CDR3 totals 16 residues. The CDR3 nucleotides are TGTGCCAGCAGTATTCGGACTAGCGGTAGCACAGATACGCAGTATTTT. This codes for CASSIRTSGSTDTQYF.

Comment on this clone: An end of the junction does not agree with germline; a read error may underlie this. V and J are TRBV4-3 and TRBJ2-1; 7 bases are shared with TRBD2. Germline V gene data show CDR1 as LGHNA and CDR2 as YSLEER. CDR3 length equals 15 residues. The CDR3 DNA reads TGCGCCAGCAGCCCTGGGGAGGGCGGCTACAATGAGCAGCTCTTC. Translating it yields CASSPGEGGYNEQLF.

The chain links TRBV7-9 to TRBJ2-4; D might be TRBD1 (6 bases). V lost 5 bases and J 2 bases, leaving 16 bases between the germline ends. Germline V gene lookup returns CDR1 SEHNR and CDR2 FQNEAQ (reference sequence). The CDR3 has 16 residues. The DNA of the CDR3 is TGTGCCAGCAGCGCACCGGGACAATCTTCCAAAAACATTCAGTACTTC. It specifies CASSAPGQSSKNIQYF.

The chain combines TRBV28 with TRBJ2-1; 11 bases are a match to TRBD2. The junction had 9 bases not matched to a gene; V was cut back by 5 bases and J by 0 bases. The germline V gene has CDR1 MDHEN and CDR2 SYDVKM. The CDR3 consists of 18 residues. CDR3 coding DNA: TGTGCCAGCAGTCCGGGACTAGCGGAATTTAGCTCCTACAATGAGCAGTTCTTC. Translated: CASSPGLAEFSSYNEQFF.

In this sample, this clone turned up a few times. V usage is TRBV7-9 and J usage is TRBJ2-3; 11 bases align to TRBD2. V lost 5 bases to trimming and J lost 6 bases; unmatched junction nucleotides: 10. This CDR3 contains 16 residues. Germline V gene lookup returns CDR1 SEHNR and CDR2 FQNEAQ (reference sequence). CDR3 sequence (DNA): TGTGCCAGCAGCCCCCCTAGCGGGAGGCCATGGGATACGCAGTATTTT. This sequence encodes CASSPPSGRPWDTQYF.

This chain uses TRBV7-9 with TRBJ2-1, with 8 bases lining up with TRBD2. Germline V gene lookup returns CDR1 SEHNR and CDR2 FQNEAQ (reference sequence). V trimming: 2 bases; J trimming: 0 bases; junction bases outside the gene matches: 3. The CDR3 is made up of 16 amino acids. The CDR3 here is CASSLSLAGSYNEQFF. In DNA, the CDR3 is TGTGCCAGCAGCTTATCCCTAGCGGGCTCCTACAATGAGCAGTTCTTC.

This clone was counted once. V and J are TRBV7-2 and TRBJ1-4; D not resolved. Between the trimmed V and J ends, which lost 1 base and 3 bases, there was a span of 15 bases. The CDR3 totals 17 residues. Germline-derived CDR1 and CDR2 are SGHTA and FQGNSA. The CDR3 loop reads CASSLGGRQTSNEKLFF. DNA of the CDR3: TGTGCCAGCAGCTTAGGCGGTCGGCAGACCTCTAATGAAAAACTGTTTTTT.

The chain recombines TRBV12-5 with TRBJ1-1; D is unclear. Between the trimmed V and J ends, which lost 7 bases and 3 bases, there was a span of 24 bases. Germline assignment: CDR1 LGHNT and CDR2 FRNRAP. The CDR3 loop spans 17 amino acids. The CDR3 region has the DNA TGTGCTAGTGATATCGAAGAGGAGACCCCTCCGGACACTGAAGCTTTCTTT. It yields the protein CASDIEEETPPDTEAFF.

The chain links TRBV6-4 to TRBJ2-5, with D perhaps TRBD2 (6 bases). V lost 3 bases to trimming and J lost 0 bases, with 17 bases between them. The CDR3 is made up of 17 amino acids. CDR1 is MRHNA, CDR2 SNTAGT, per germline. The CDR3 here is CASSERDSPWNQETQYF. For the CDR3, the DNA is TGTGCCAGCAGTGAAAGGGACTCTCCCTGGAACCAAGAGACCCAGTACTTC.

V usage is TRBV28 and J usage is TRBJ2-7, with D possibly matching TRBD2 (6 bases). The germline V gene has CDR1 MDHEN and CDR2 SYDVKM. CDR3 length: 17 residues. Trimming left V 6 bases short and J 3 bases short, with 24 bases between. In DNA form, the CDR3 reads TGTGCCAGCAGCTTTAGGCCGTCGGGTGGGACTGGCTACGAGCAGTACTTC. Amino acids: CASSFRPSGGTGYEQYF.

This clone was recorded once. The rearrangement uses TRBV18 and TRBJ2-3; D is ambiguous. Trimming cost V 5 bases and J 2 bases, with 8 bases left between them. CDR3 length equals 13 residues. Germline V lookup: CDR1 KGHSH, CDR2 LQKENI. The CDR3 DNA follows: TGTGCCAGCTCAACCCGAGTCACAGATACGCAGTATTTT. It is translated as CASSTRVTDTQYF.

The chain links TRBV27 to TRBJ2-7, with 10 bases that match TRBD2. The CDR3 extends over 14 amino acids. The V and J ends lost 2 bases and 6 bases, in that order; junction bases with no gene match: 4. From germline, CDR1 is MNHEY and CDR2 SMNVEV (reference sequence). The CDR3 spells CASSLLAGEVEQYF. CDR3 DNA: TGTGCCAGCAGTTTACTAGCGGGAGAAGTCGAGCAGTACTTC.

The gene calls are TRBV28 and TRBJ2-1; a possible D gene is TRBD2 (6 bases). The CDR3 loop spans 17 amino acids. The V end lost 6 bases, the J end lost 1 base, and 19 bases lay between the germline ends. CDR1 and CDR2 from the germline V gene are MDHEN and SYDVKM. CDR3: CASSLLGGAGSYNEQFF. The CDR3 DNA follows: TGTGCCAGCAGCCTATTAGGAGGGGCGGGGTCCTACAATGAGCAGTTCTTC.

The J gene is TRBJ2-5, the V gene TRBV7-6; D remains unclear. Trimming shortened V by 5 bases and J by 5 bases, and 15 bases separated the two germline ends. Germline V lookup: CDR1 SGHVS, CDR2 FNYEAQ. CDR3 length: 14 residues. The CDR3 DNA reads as TGTGCCAGCAGCGCAGCGTCTGGTACCGAGACCCAGTACTTC. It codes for CASSAASGTETQYF. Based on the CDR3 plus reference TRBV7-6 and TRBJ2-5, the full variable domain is GAGVSQSPRYKVTKRGQDVALRCDPISGHVSLYWYRQALGQGPEFLTYFNYEAQQDKSGLPNDRFSAERPEGSISTLTIQRTEQRDSAMYRCASSAASGTETQYFGPGTRLLVL.

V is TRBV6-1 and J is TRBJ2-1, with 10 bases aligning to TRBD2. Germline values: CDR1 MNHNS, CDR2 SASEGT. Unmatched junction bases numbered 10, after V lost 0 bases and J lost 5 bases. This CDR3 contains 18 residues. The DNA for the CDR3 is TGTGCCAGCAGTGAAGCGGGTCTAGCGGGAGTATTCGACAATGAGCAGTTCTTC. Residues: CASSEAGLAGVFDNEQFF.

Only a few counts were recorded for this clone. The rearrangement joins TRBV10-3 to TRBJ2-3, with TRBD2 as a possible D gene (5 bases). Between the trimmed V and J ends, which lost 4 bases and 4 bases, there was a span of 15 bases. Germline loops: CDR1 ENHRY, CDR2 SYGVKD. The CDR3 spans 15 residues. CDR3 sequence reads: CAISASLREADTQYF. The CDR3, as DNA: TGTGCCATCAGTGCTAGCCTGAGGGAAGCAGATACGCAGTATTTT.

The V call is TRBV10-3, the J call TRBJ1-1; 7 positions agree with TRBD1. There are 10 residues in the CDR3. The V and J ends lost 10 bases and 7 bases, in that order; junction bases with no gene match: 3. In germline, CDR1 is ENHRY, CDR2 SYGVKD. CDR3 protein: CATRDSEAFF. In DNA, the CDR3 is TGTGCCACCCGGGACAGTGAAGCTTTCTTT.